This TCR beta chain stems from a study of T cells in Graves' hyperthyroidism and ophthalmopathy. Hyperthyroidism had been newly diagnosed in patients aged 18 to 65, and its duration was under 2 months. The V end was cut by 6 bases, the J end by 0 bases, with 15 bases between. Germline-derived CDR1 and CDR2 are MNHNS and SASEGT. There are 16 residues in the CDR3. Amplification yielded TCR beta CDR3 regions, with RNA transcripts as the source. During a first-round RT-PCR of the TCR CDR3, the HTBI primer set was used. A single record per CDR3 protein comes from TCRdb applying MiXCR to the multiplex PCR reads. The sample yields fewer than 900,000 distinct CDR3 sequences, roughly a sixth seen once.

This receptor was taken from a woman aged 50 to 65 with Graves' hyperthyroidism that later progressed to Graves' ophthalmopathy. Sequencing was done on a sample of blood. V and J are TRBV6-1 and TRBJ1-3; D is uncertain. The CDR3 loop is CASRPIGRFSGNTIYF. DNA of the CDR3: TGTGCCAGCAGACCCATAGGGCGGTTCTCTGGAAACACCATATATTTT.